The 14 T cell receptor beta chains given below trace back to one sample, sequenced in a study of blood T cells in healthy people across ages. The second PCR ran about 6 to 12 cycles with a sample-barcoded 5' primer and J-beta primers. TCRdb itself ran the 5' RACE reads through MiXCR, one entry per CDR3 protein. The data contain almost 1 million distinct CDR3 sequences, 51% of them seen just once; the ten biggest clones take up over 20%. What was sequenced was blood. The source of these receptors is a woman aged 55-69 years in good health.

This clonotype has only one observation. The chain employs TRBV7-2 and TRBJ1-6, with 7 positions matching TRBD1. CDR3 length: 15 residues. The V gene end was trimmed by 5 bases and the J gene end by 2 bases; junction bases not matched to a gene: 3. Germline V gene data show CDR1 as SGHTA and CDR2 as FQGNSA. The CDR3 sequence is CASSQTGTYNSPLHF. The CDR3 region has the DNA TGTGCCAGCAGCCAGACAGGGACCTATAATTCACCCCTCCACTTT.

Comments on this clonotype: Since a much larger clone is just one base distant, this may be a read error. This chain uses TRBV11-1 with TRBJ2-5; 7 bases are shared with TRBD1. The CDR3 consists of 14 residues. V lost 5 bases to trimming and J lost 0 bases; unmatched junction nucleotides: 3. CDR1 SGHAT and CDR2 FQDESV come from the germline V gene (reference sequence). The CDR3 region has the DNA TGTGCCAGCAGCGGGGGACAGAACCAAGAGACCCAGTACTTC. Amino acid sequence: CASSGGQNQETQYF.

This clonotype was detected only a few times. This chain connects TRBV7-2 to TRBJ2-2; perhaps TRBD1 as D (6 bases). Germline CDR1 reads SGHTA; CDR2 reads FQGNSA. CDR3 length: 13 residues. Trimming stripped 6 bases from V and 4 bases from J, with 9 bases between. This CDR3 reads CASSETGTGELFF. CDR3 coding DNA: TGTGCCAGCAGTGAGACAGGCACCGGGGAGCTGTTTTTT.

This clonotype showed up just a few times. The V gene is TRBV4-1, the J gene TRBJ2-5, with a possible D match to TRBD2 (6 bases). This CDR3 spans 16 amino acids. With 0 bases removed from V and 5 bases from J, the gap between germline ends came to 16 bases. Germline CDR1 is MGHRA and CDR2 is YSYEKL. CDR3 loop: CASSQDRRTNDETQYF. In nucleotides, the CDR3 is TGCGCCAGCAGCCAAGATAGGCGGACTAATGACGAGACCCAGTACTTC.

The chain uses TRBV6-5 and TRBJ2-7; possibly TRBD1 for D (6 bases). The CDR3 totals 14 residues. Deletions cut 3 bases from V and 3 bases from J, with 12 bases between. Germline V gives CDR1 MNHEY, CDR2 SVGAGI. The CDR3 sequence is CASSYSGHHYEQYF. The DNA of the CDR3 is TGTGCCAGCAGTTATTCGGGACACCACTACGAGCAGTACTTC.

This rearrangement joins TRBV12-5 to TRBJ2-3; perhaps D is TRBD1 or TRBD2 (5 bases each). V was shortened by 6 bases and J by 1 base, with 14 bases between the two germline ends. This CDR3 has 15 residues. Per the germline V gene, CDR1 is LGHNT and CDR2 is FRNRAP. CDR3 sequence reads: CASGGPGGGTDTQYF. In DNA, the CDR3 is TGTGCTAGTGGAGGACCTGGGGGTGGCACAGATACGCAGTATTTT.

The V gene is TRBV20-1, the J gene TRBJ2-7; D may be TRBD2 (6 bases). This CDR3 is built from 14 residues. The germline gives CDR1 DFQATT, CDR2 SNEGSKA (reference sequence). V was trimmed by 5 bases and J by 1 base, leaving 15 bases between them. The CDR3 reads CSAYTLGGSYEQYF. DNA of the CDR3: TGCAGTGCTTACACGCTGGGAGGATCCTACGAGCAGTACTTC.

This clonotype has only a few counts. The chain has TRBV7-2 and TRBJ2-5; TRBD2 matches 12 bases. Germline V lookup: CDR1 SGHTA, CDR2 FQGNSA. This CDR3 has 14 residues. The junction had 4 bases not matched to a gene; V was cut back by 5 bases and J by 6 bases. CDR3 bases: TGTGCCAGCAGCAAGACTAGCGGGAGTAAGACCCAGTACTTC. Residues: CASSKTSGSKTQYF.

V and J are TRBV4-3 and TRBJ1-1, with a tentative D call TRBD1 (5 bases). The CDR3 runs to 15 residues. Germline CDR1 is LGHNA and CDR2 is YSLEER. V was pared by 3 bases and J by 8 bases, with 19 bases between. The CDR3 nucleotides are TGCGCCAGCAGCCACAGGATGATAGGTCGGGGGGAAGCTTTCTTT. This sequence encodes CASSHRMIGRGEAFF.

This clonotype was found many times. The chain joins TRBV29-1 to TRBJ2-7; 7 bases fit TRBD1. Trimming removed 3 bases from V and 3 bases from J; junction bases left unmatched: 5. The CDR3 spans 13 residues. Germline assignment: CDR1 SQVTM and CDR2 ANQGSEA. The CDR3 DNA sequence: TGCAGCGTTGAGGCACAGGGGAACTACGAGCAGTACTTC. This codes for CSVEAQGNYEQYF.

This clonotype was picked up many times. This sequence joins TRBV2 and TRBJ2-3; D remains unclear. There are 12 residues in the CDR3. Germline V gene lookup returns CDR1 SNHLY and CDR2 FYNNEI. The V end lost 3 bases, the J end lost 6 bases, and 7 bases lay between the germline ends. The CDR3 coding sequence is TGTGCCAGCAGTGAGACGAGGGATACGCAGTATTTT. Its translation: CASSETRDTQYF.

The table lists this clonotype with a few counts. CDR3 region: CASSQGHEPTDTQYF. The DNA for the CDR3 is TGCGCCAGCAGCCAAGGACACGAGCCCACAGATACGCAGTATTTT. This sequence joins TRBV4-3 and TRBJ2-3; D call uncertain. Germline V gene sequence: CDR1 LGHNA, CDR2 YSLEER. The V and J ends lost 1 base and 2 bases respectively, with 10 bases between them. This CDR3 region has 15 residues.

The chain employs TRBV20-1 and TRBJ2-7; 10 nucleotides agree with TRBD2. Matching the DNA end better, TRBJ2-5 makes the J call doubtful. Germline V gives CDR1 DFQATT, CDR2 SNEGSKA (reference sequence). This CDR3 is 14 amino acids long. DNA of the CDR3: TGCAGTGCCTGGAGGACTAGCGGCCAAAGGACCCAGTACTTC. Amino acids: CSAWRTSGQRTQYF.

In its sample, this clonotype was seen a few times. This chain's CDR3 is CASSRDSIGETQYF. The DNA for the CDR3 is TGTGCCAGCAGTAGGGACTCAATCGGGGAGACCCAGTACTTC. V gene TRBV12-3 or TRBV12-4 combines with J gene TRBJ2-5, with D possibly TRBD2 on 6 matching bases. The V gene lost 5 bases and the J gene lost 5 bases, with 15 bases spanning the gap. CDR3 length: 14 residues.